Below, 18 T cell receptor beta chains from the same sample are listed, as sequenced in a study of T cells in Graves' hyperthyroidism and ophthalmopathy. Researchers amplified the TCR beta CDR3 regions from RNA transcripts. TCR CDR3 underwent first-round RT-PCR with the HTBI primer set. TCRdb ran MiXCR on the multiplex PCR reads and lists one entry per CDR3 protein. The repertoire holds about 600,000 distinct CDR3 sequences, roughly 15% seen once, with around 3.5% in the top ten. Material: blood. The receptors come from a woman aged 40 to 50 with Graves' ophthalmopathy.

The table lists this clonotype with many counts. The chain joins TRBV20-1 to TRBJ2-1, with TRBD1 matching 9 bases. V lost 6 bases, J lost 7 bases, and 7 bases stayed unmatched. CDR1 and CDR2 from the germline V gene are DFQATT and SNEGSKA (reference sequence). The CDR3 spans 13 residues. CDR3 coding DNA: TGCAGTGCCCGGACAGGGGTCCCTAATGAGCAGTTCTTC. This translates into CSARTGVPNEQFF.

This chain joins TRBV30 and TRBJ1-5, with D maybe TRBD1 (5 bases). The CDR3 contains 15 residues. Trimming left V 3 bases short and J 3 bases short, with 15 bases between. The germline CDR1 and CDR2 sequences are GTSNPN and SVGIG (reference sequence). CDR3 sequence reads: CAWSFREGLNQPQHF. The CDR3 DNA reads TGTGCCTGGAGCTTCAGGGAGGGGCTCAATCAGCCCCAGCATTTT. The full variable domain, completed using reference TRBV30 and TRBJ1-5, is SQTIHQWPATLVQPVGSPLSLECTVEGTSNPNLYWYRQAAGRGLQLLFYSVGIGQISSEVPQNLSASRPQDRQFILSSKKLLLSDSGFYLCAWSFREGLNQPQHFGDGTRLSIL.

V usage is TRBV20-1 and J usage is TRBJ2-7; D is uncertain. The germline V gene has CDR1 DFQATT and CDR2 SNEGSKA (reference sequence). V lost 0 bases, J lost 3 bases, and 12 bases lay in between. The CDR3 is made up of 14 amino acids. The CDR3 here is CSARDLSENYEQYF. In nucleotides, the CDR3 is TGCAGTGCTAGAGATCTGAGCGAAAACTACGAGCAGTACTTC.

The chain couples TRBV19 to TRBJ1-4; D call uncertain. V dropped 6 bases and J dropped 0 bases, with 11 bases sitting between them. From germline, CDR1 is LNHDA and CDR2 SQIVND (reference sequence). The CDR3 is 15 residues long. CDR3: CASRVDYSTNEKLFF. CDR3 nucleotides: TGTGCCAGTAGGGTGGATTATTCAACTAATGAAAAACTGTTTTTT.

Comments on this clonotype: A read error is possible here, since a much larger clone lies one base away. This chain joins TRBV11-2 and TRBJ2-3, with 7 bases lining up with TRBD1. Trimming removed 5 bases from V and 2 bases from J; junction bases left unmatched: 7. CDR3 length: 15 amino acids. The germline V gene has CDR1 SGHAT and CDR2 FQNNGV. The CDR3 here is CASSPGTDITDTQYF. In nucleotides, the CDR3 is TGTGCCAGCAGCCCCGGGACAGACATCACAGATACGCAGTATTTT.

The table lists this clonotype with many counts. The chain links TRBV6-1 to TRBJ1-4; 10 bases fit TRBD1. With 6 bases clipped from V and 8 bases from J, the junction kept 9 bases outside the gene matches. The germline V gene encodes CDR1 MNHNS and CDR2 SASEGT. This CDR3 region has 15 residues. The CDR3 DNA reads TGTGCCAGCAGCGCCCGGACAGGGGGGGTCGAAAAACTGTTTTTT. Its protein is CASSARTGGVEKLFF.

This clonotype showed up many times. V gene TRBV18 combines with J gene TRBJ2-5; D unclear. This CDR3 is built from 12 residues. V was trimmed by 0 bases and J by 4 bases, leaving 3 bases between them. Germline V lookup: CDR1 KGHSH, CDR2 LQKENI. In nucleotides, the CDR3 is TGTGCCAGCTCACCACCATCAGAGACCCAGTACTTC. It specifies CASSPPSETQYF.

This clonotype was observed a handful of times. The chain recombines TRBV3-1 with TRBJ2-2; perhaps TRBD1 as D (6 bases). V was cut by 1 base and J by 2 bases, with 8 bases left in between. The CDR3 runs to 15 residues. Germline V CDR1 and CDR2: LGHDT, YNNKEL (reference sequence). CDR3 in amino acids: CASSQVTGNTGELFF. The CDR3 DNA follows: TGTGCCAGCAGCCAAGTGACAGGAAACACCGGGGAGCTGTTTTTT.

The J gene is TRBJ2-5, the V gene TRBV20-1, with D possibly being TRBD1 or TRBD2 (6 bases each). Germline V gene sequence: CDR1 DFQATT, CDR2 SNEGSKA (reference sequence). Trimming cost V 6 bases and J 1 base, with 12 bases left between them. There are 13 residues in the CDR3. The CDR3 region is CSAVRGLQETQYF. The DNA of the CDR3 is TGCAGTGCCGTCCGGGGGCTCCAAGAGACCCAGTACTTC.

J is TRBJ2-1 and V is TRBV27; no reliable D call. CDR1 MNHEY and CDR2 SMNVEV come from the germline V gene (reference sequence). The CDR3 extends over 13 amino acids. V dropped 5 bases and J dropped 6 bases, with 11 bases sitting between them. The CDR3 reads CASSPNFRNEQFF. The DNA of the CDR3 is TGTGCCAGCAGTCCCAACTTTCGCAATGAGCAGTTCTTC.

In nucleotides, the CDR3 is TGCAGCGTTTTACTAGCCAAAAACATTCAGTACTTC. Translating it yields CSVLLAKNIQYF. The rearrangement links TRBV29-1 to TRBJ2-4; D is ambiguous. Germline-derived CDR1 and CDR2 are SQVTM and ANQGSEA. This CDR3 has 12 residues. The V end lost 5 bases, the J end lost 0 bases, and 5 bases lay between the germline ends.

As concerns this clonotype: This may stem from a read error, because a much larger clone lies one nucleotide away. V usage is TRBV7-3 and J usage is TRBJ2-2; TRBD2 matches at 7 bases. Germline V gene lookup returns CDR1 SGHTA and CDR2 FQGTGA. The CDR3 contains 16 residues. CDR3 sequence reads: CASSSRTRRNTGELLF. In nucleotides, the CDR3 is TGTGCCAGCAGCTCACGGACTAGAAGGAACACCGGGGAGCTGCTTTTT.

This clonotype was counted many times. V gene TRBV18 combines with J gene TRBJ1-1; D gene uncertain. The CDR3 is 14 amino acids. Trimming removed 3 bases from V and 6 bases from J, with 14 bases in between. CDR1 is KGHSH and CDR2 is LQKENI in the germline V gene. In nucleotides, the CDR3 is TGTGCCAGCTCACCCCTAGGAGGGATATCTGAAGCTTTCTTT. Translating it yields CASSPLGGISEAFF. Based on the CDR3 plus reference TRBV18 and TRBJ1-1, the full variable domain is NAGVMQNPRHLVRRRGQEARLRCSPMKGHSHVYWYRQLPEEGLKFMVYLQKENIIDESGMPKERFSAEFPKEGPSILRIQQVVRGDSAAYFCASSPLGGISEAFFGQGTRLTVV.

This clonotype turned up a few times. V usage is TRBV20-1 and J usage is TRBJ1-2, with 7 bases aligning to TRBD1. The CDR3 is 18 amino acids. Losses at the gene ends were 6 bases for V and 0 bases for J; bases not matched to a gene: 19. From germline, CDR1 is DFQATT and CDR2 SNEGSKA (reference sequence). This CDR3 reads CSATYPNRGQGANYGYTF. Here the CDR3 DNA reads TGCAGTGCCACCTACCCCAACAGGGGTCAGGGAGCTAACTATGGCTACACCTTC.

This clonotype was counted a few times. This sequence joins TRBV20-1 and TRBJ2-3; D ambiguous. This CDR3 is 14 amino acids long. The germline gives CDR1 DFQATT, CDR2 SNEGSKA (reference sequence). Trimming took off 4 bases at V and 2 bases at J, with 13 bases between the two ends. The CDR3 reads CSAILVELTDTQYF. DNA of the CDR3: TGCAGTGCTATTTTGGTGGAACTCACAGATACGCAGTATTTT.

A few counts support this clonotype. The chain recombines TRBV20-1 with TRBJ2-3, with 8 bases aligning to TRBD2. The germline V gene has CDR1 DFQATT and CDR2 SNEGSKA (reference sequence). This CDR3 comprises 15 residues. Unmatched junction bases numbered 4, after V lost 2 bases and J lost 0 bases. DNA of the CDR3: TGCAGTGCTAGATATCCTAGCGGGAGCACAGATACGCAGTATTTT. It is translated as CSARYPSGSTDTQYF.

This clonotype has more than one count but fewer than ten. The genes are TRBV4-2 and TRBJ2-7, with 9 bases lining up with TRBD2. This CDR3 is built from 15 residues. Unmatched junction bases numbered 3, after V lost 0 bases and J lost 3 bases. Germline CDR1 and CDR2: LGHNA and YNFKEQ. The chain's CDR3 is CASSQDTTSGYEQYF. The CDR3 region has the DNA TGTGCCAGCAGCCAAGATACGACTAGCGGCTACGAGCAGTACTTC.

Only a few counts were recorded for this clonotype. The chain combines TRBV20-1 with TRBJ1-2; no clear D. Trimming pared 6 bases from V and 8 bases from J, leaving 16 bases between. Germline V lookup: CDR1 DFQATT, CDR2 SNEGSKA (reference sequence). This CDR3 has 12 amino acids. As DNA, the CDR3 is TGCAGTGCAACCACGGGCCTTTTAGGCTACACCTTC. It specifies CSATTGLLGYTF.